Listed below are T cell receptor beta chains from one sample, sequenced in a study of immune cell composition in non-small cell lung cancer. TCRdb keeps only in-frame clones here, not all; method: immunoSEQ multiplex PCR. The table lists about 10,000 clones, 60% to 80% of them singletons. Sequenced input: lung tumor tissue. Receptor source: a human donor with non-small cell lung cancer. CDR3s include the opening cysteine and the closing phenylalanine or tryptophan. Each record gives: V gene, J gene, D gene, CDR3 protein. D genes are given only for firm matches.

>TRBV9|TRBJ1-1|.
CASSGGSLNTEAFF
>TRBV7-9|TRBJ2-7|.
CASSFPGEQYF
>TRBV11-2|TRBJ2-2|.
CASSFGGELFF
>TRBV27|TRBJ2-1|.
CASSFSPLGRQGDNEQFF
>TRBV30|TRBJ2-7|.
CAWSTGPYEQYF
>TRBV19|TRBJ2-1|TRBD1
CASSIDKKGANEQFF
>TRBV11-3|TRBJ1-4|.
CASSPTVYNEKLFF
>TRBV11-2|TRBJ2-2|TRBD2
CASSLDRGLAGGTNTGELFF
>TRBV5-1|TRBJ2-7|TRBD1
CASSRPNGTGPYEQYF
>TRBV7-9|TRBJ2-2|TRBD2
CASSYPRLAGSSGELFF
>TRBV10-1|TRBJ2-7|.
CASSESTSYEQYF
>TRBV5-1|TRBJ1-6|TRBD1
CASSPRTGYNSPLHF
>TRBV9|TRBJ1-1|.
CASSVIPGPETEAFF
>TRBV7-6|TRBJ1-4|TRBD1
CASSFQTGNEKLFF
>TRBV5-1|TRBJ1-1|.
CASRREGATNTEAFF
>TRBV13|TRBJ1-6|.
CASSLYVWGRNSPLHF
>TRBV7-2|TRBJ2-2|TRBD2
CASSLDRVSGVTGELFF
>TRBV5-5|TRBJ2-7|.
CASSFGVDEQYF
>TRBV11-2|TRBJ1-6|TRBD1
CASSSGTVYSPLHF
>TRBV4-1|TRBJ2-5|TRBD1
CASSSRTGTYQETQYF
>TRBV23-1|TRBJ1-2|.
CASSQCPGALIIRGYTF
>TRBV6-4|TRBJ1-1|.
CASSDSMSPSTEAFF
>TRBV6-6|TRBJ1-5|TRBD1
CASSRQGFQPQHF
>TRBV28|TRBJ1-5|TRBD1
CASSFSDRDNQPQHF
>TRBV11-2|TRBJ2-7|TRBD2
CASRPWTSGGSYEQYF
>TRBV5-5|TRBJ1-2|TRBD1
CASSQRGTGYGYTF
>TRBV7-2|TRBJ1-2|.
CASSLARVNYGYTF
>TRBV4-1|TRBJ1-5|.
CASSQAEGRRDQPQHF
>TRBV6-4|TRBJ1-3|TRBD1
CASTMTGNGNTIYF
>TRBV4-1|TRBJ1-5|TRBD1
CASSVAGQGADVRPQHF
>TRBV19|TRBJ2-3|TRBD2
CASSSGGASTDTQYF
>TRBV30|TRBJ2-2|TRBD1
CAWKSRDRVTGELFF
>TRBV7-2|TRBJ2-1|TRBD2
CASSRPGLETRNEQFF
>TRBV2|TRBJ2-5|TRBD2
CASSLLLAGGGKTQYF
>TRBV19|TRBJ2-7|TRBD2
CASSIGGGETYEQYF
>TRBV27|TRBJ2-6|.
CASSLLSDTSGANVLTF
>TRBV28|TRBJ2-2|TRBD1
CAARQGVPTGELFF
>TRBV5-1|TRBJ1-1|.
CASRTSNTEAFF
>TRBV7-2|TRBJ1-5|TRBD1
CASSPRPGQGGGQPQHF
>TRBV7-9|TRBJ2-4|.
CASSLFRQGANIQYF
>TRBV6-6|TRBJ1-5|.
CASSTRRERWPQHF
>TRBV7-9|TRBJ1-2|TRBD1
CASSLTGTGNGYTF
>TRBV10-3|TRBJ1-2|.
CAISGDGNYGYTF
>TRBV19|TRBJ2-4|.
CASSIDLPGTTKNIQYF
>TRBV5-1|TRBJ2-2|.
CASSLLGAVDTGELFF
>TRBV7-9|TRBJ1-1|TRBD1
CASSFTGTGVTEAFF
>TRBV13|TRBJ2-1|TRBD2
CASSLQVAGYNEQFF
>TRBV5-6|TRBJ1-6|.
CASSLGQTTYNSPLHF
>TRBV6-5|TRBJ2-2|.
CASSSQGYTGELFF
>TRBV19|TRBJ1-2|TRBD1
CASTGQKYGYTF
>TRBV19|TRBJ1-1|TRBD1
CASSSTGDTEAFF
>TRBV7-2|TRBJ1-2|.
CASSPTPPNGYTF
>TRBV27|TRBJ2-2|.
CASRRTADVGELFF
>TRBV9|TRBJ1-1|.
CASDRGNTEAFF
>TRBV6-6|TRBJ1-2|.
CASIGTKGLGYTF
>TRBV19|TRBJ2-5|.
CASSMWGQETQYF
>TRBV6-5|TRBJ1-5|TRBD1
CASSFTSSGGNQPQHF